Listed below are T cell receptor beta chains from one sample, sequenced in a study of OX40 agonist ivuxolimab in advanced cancers. TCRdb keeps only in-frame clones here, not all; method: immunoSEQ multiplex PCR. The table has around 100,000 clones, roughly 93% seen once; the top ten hold 0.2% to 0.3%. Here the sequenced sample was CD4+ or CD8+ T cells sorted from blood, taken in a trial of the OX40 agonist ivuxolimab. The receptors were gathered from an adult with an advanced solid tumor such as melanoma, head and neck, liver or kidney cancer. The conserved cysteine and the conserved F or W are not part of the CDR3 here. The D gene is left open where the match is weak.

v_gene	d_gene	j_gene	CDR3aa
TRBV4-1	NA	TRBJ2-2	ASSRQSYPLNTGELF
TRBV4-1	TRBD2	TRBJ2-3	ASSQENSGRAGATQY
TRBV4-2	TRBD2	TRBJ2-3	ASSQTGGPTDTQY
TRBV7-9	TRBD2	TRBJ2-1	ASSSPGGGYNEQF
TRBV18	NA	TRBJ2-7	ASSPSGVLSYEQY
TRBV11-3	NA	TRBJ1-4	ASSLSGNEKLF
TRBV29-1	TRBD2	TRBJ2-1	SVFELVGGLDEQF
TRBV9	NA	TRBJ1-1	ASSALDSEAF
TRBV7-9	NA	TRBJ1-1	ASSSQGNTEAF
TRBV19	TRBD2	TRBJ2-1	ASSSGEGYNEQF
TRBV6-5	TRBD1	TRBJ1-4	ASRTGQNPPKLF
TRBV4-1	NA	TRBJ1-2	ASSLDRPYGYT
TRBV28	TRBD1	TRBJ1-1	ASSGQGREGAF
TRBV18	NA	TRBJ2-3	ASSPGLGTRTDTQY
TRBV7-9	TRBD1	TRBJ1-4	ASSSRNRGPNEKLF
TRBV6-6	TRBD2	TRBJ2-3	ASRLAGEKDTQY
TRBV7-9	TRBD2	TRBJ2-5	ASSLGGTSGFQETQY
TRBV7-9	TRBD2	TRBJ2-5	ASSLGSYGRAPETQY
TRBV2	NA	TRBJ2-1	ASSKDFYNEQF
TRBV10-3	NA	TRBJ2-3	AISEISTDTQY
TRBV27	TRBD1	TRBJ2-4	ASSSRQGAGYAIQY
TRBV4-1	TRBD2	TRBJ2-1	ASSQSGTRGPMSLF
TRBV29-1	NA	TRBJ1-4	SVGGRNEKLF
TRBV19	NA	TRBJ1-5	ASSISRWAPGSNQPQH
TRBV28	NA	TRBJ1-6	ASRGGSPLH
TRBV6-5	NA	TRBJ2-1	ASSGGTPDEQF
TRBV25-1	NA	TRBJ2-3	ASSEEILPTDTQY
TRBV11-3	NA	TRBJ1-2	ASSFSNYGYT
TRBV10-3	NA	TRBJ2-4	AISESTASGNIQY
TRBV2	NA	TRBJ1-2	ASSVQGGYGYT
TRBV5-1	NA	TRBJ1-5	ASSLGFSNQPQH
TRBV6-1	NA	TRBJ2-5	ASSAVGGGLETQY
TRBV18	TRBD2	TRBJ2-1	ASSTTIAGNNEQF
TRBV5-1	NA	TRBJ1-1	ASSLGPTNTEAF
TRBV5-1	NA	TRBJ2-5	ASGAGQETQY
TRBV5-1	NA	TRBJ1-3	ASSLGGIGNTIY
TRBV30	TRBD2	TRBJ2-1	AWKAPSGDYNEQF
TRBV5-1	NA	TRBJ1-5	ASSLEDGQPQH
TRBV27	NA	TRBJ2-3	ASSSNTDTQY
TRBV5-6	NA	TRBJ1-6	ASKIGGENSPLH
TRBV4-1	NA	TRBJ1-5	ASSQLRGTKNQPQH
TRBV27	NA	TRBJ1-6	ASSYLLPGDSPLH
TRBV4-3	TRBD1	TRBJ1-1	ASSQRVPGQGWSGTEAF
TRBV6-7	TRBD2	TRBJ2-5	ASSYPGLVLFLLETQY
TRBV6-5	NA	TRBJ1-3	ATGRLSGNTIY
TRBV5-4	NA	TRBJ1-6	ASSSRQTGHSPLH
TRBV4-2	TRBD2	TRBJ2-5	ASSQVRGLAGGSTQY
TRBV12-5	TRBD2	TRBJ2-1	ASGPRLAGFHEQF
TRBV18	NA	TRBJ1-1	ASSPYREANTEAF
TRBV7-2	TRBD1	TRBJ1-1	ASSFPRGETEAF